Shown below are 20 T cell receptor beta chains from a single sample sequenced in a study of early T cells in non-severe SARS-CoV-2 infection. TCRdb recomputed calls from the 5' RACE reads with MiXCR, one row per CDR3 protein. The sample contains 65,000 to 95,000 distinct CDR3 sequences, approximately 9.1% of which appear only once. Sequences were obtained from whole blood. These receptors were collected from an adult who was a healthcare worker with PCR-confirmed SARS-CoV-2 infection or an uninfected control (not recorded which).

The chain couples TRBV12-3 or TRBV12-4 to TRBJ2-1, with TRBD2 identical over 8 bases. The V and J ends lost 8 bases and 8 bases, in that order; junction bases with no gene match: 14. This CDR3 contains 15 residues. The CDR3 DNA is TGTGCCAGCGGCTACAGACTAGCGCCTGCCGATGAGCAGTTCTTC. Protein product: CASGYRLAPADEQFF.

This clonotype occurred many times. The V gene is TRBV9, the J gene TRBJ2-3, with D perhaps matching TRBD1 (6 bases). Germline CDR1 is SGDLS and CDR2 is YYNGEE. The CDR3 loop spans 15 amino acids. Trimming removed 5 bases from V and 2 bases from J, with 15 bases in between. The chain's CDR3 is CASRSTDRNTDTQYF. DNA of the CDR3: TGTGCCAGCAGATCAACCGACAGGAACACAGATACGCAGTATTTT.

This clonotype was counted at least ten times. This chain uses TRBV7-2 with TRBJ2-1; D gene uncertain. Germline CDR1 reads SGHTA; CDR2 reads FQGNSA. The CDR3 sequence is 16 residues long. V was cut by 1 base and J by 2 bases, with 12 bases left in between. CDR3 bases: TGTGCCAGCAGCTTAGGTGGGTGGGGTACCTACAATGAGCAGTTCTTC. This translates into CASSLGGWGTYNEQFF.

Note on this clonotype: At one of its ends the junction is not consistent with the germline gene, which may arise from a read error. The V gene is TRBV2, the J gene TRBJ1-2; the D gene is possibly TRBD1 (6 bases). CDR1 and CDR2 (germline): SNHLY, FYNNEI. The CDR3 length is 14 residues. The CDR3 DNA follows: TGTGCCAGCAGAGAAGTAGGGGGAATCTATGGCTACACCTTC. Protein sequence: CASREVGGIYGYTF. The full variable domain, with the rest looked up from reference TRBV2 and TRBJ1-2, is EPEVTQTPSHQVTQMGQEVILRCVPISNHLYFYWYRQILGQKVEFLVSFYNNEISEKSEIFDDQFSVERPDGSNFTLKIRSTKLEDSAMYFCASREVGGIYGYTFGSGTRLTVV.

This clonotype came up many times. The chain is built from TRBV6-2 or TRBV6-3 and TRBJ1-5; 8 nucleotides match TRBD1. The CDR3 is 17 residues long. After removal of 5 bases from V and 0 bases from J, the junction contained 9 bases not matched to a gene. CDR1 and CDR2 from the germline V gene are MNHEY and SVGEGT. CDR3 in amino acids: CASSATTGAYSNQPQHF. For the CDR3, the DNA is TGTGCCAGCAGTGCTACGACAGGGGCTTATAGCAATCAGCCCCAGCATTTT.

This clonotype has at least ten counts. The chain employs TRBV19 and TRBJ1-5, with 10 bases fitting TRBD1. The J segment lost 7 bases and the V segment lost 7 bases, leaving 4 bases of the junction unmatched. Germline V gene lookup returns CDR1 LNHDA and CDR2 SQIVND (reference sequence). The CDR3 length is 13 residues. CDR3 protein: CASTGTGEQPQHF. The CDR3, as DNA: TGTGCCAGTACGGGGACAGGGGAACAGCCCCAGCATTTT.

The sample holds a few counts of this clonotype. The gene calls are TRBV11-2 and TRBJ1-6; no clear D. Germline values: CDR1 SGHAT, CDR2 FQNNGV. This CDR3 has 12 amino acids. V lost 5 bases and J 12 bases, leaving 11 bases between the germline ends. CDR3 DNA sequence: TGTGCCAGCAGCCTACAACTCCTACCCCTCCACTTT. It encodes CASSLQLLPLHF.

This clonotype came up a few times. This chain connects TRBV12-3 or TRBV12-4 to TRBJ2-1; 11 positions match TRBD2. CDR3 length: 14 residues. The ends lost 5 bases at V and 7 bases at J; junction bases unmatched: 4. CDR3 amino acids: CASSVGTSGNEQFF. The CDR3 DNA reads as TGTGCCAGCAGTGTTGGGACTAGCGGAAATGAGCAGTTCTTC.

The gene calls are TRBV7-3 and TRBJ1-5, with no clear D. This CDR3 has 13 amino acids. Germline loops: CDR1 SGHTA, CDR2 FQGTGA. V lost 1 base and J lost 4, with 5 bases in between. The DNA for the CDR3 is TGTGCCAGCAGCTTAAGTCCTAATCAGCCCCAGCATTTT. It codes for CASSLSPNQPQHF.

This clonotype was detected only a few times. J is TRBJ2-5 and V is TRBV27; 9 nucleotides line up with TRBD2. Trimming took 3 bases from V and 5 from J; bases not matched to a gene: 7. The CDR3 is made up of 15 amino acids. Germline loops: CDR1 MNHEY, CDR2 SMNVEV (reference sequence). CDR3 sequence: CASSFAGGTTETQYF. The CDR3 DNA reads as TGTGCCAGCAGTTTTGCGGGAGGGACCACCGAGACCCAGTACTTC.

This chain joins TRBV27 and TRBJ2-1; 7 bases line up with TRBD1. The CDR3 extends over 14 amino acids. V shed 8 bases and J 13 bases; nucleotides not matched to a gene: 17. From germline, CDR1 is MNHEY and CDR2 SMNVEV (reference sequence). The CDR3 DNA reads TGTGCCAGCGGCCCAGATGACCCGGGACAGAGACAGTTCTTC. This sequence encodes CASGPDDPGQRQFF.

This clonotype was detected ten times or more. The chain couples TRBV30 to TRBJ1-4; 9 bases are shared with TRBD1. The CDR3 covers 15 residues. The germline CDR1 and CDR2 sequences are GTSNPN and SVGIG (reference sequence). The ends lost 1 base at V and 7 bases at J; junction bases unmatched: 7. CDR3 protein: CAWSEYGQGSEKLFF. CDR3 coding DNA: TGTGCCTGGAGTGAATACGGACAGGGGAGTGAAAAACTGTTTTTT. Looking up the rest from reference TRBV30 and TRBJ1-4 gives the full variable domain: SQTIHQWPATLVQPVGSPLSLECTVEGTSNPNLYWYRQAAGRGLQLLFYSVGIGQISSEVPQNLSASRPQDRQFILSSKKLLLSDSGFYLCAWSEYGQGSEKLFFGSGTQLSVL.

Details on this clonotype: A much larger clone lies a single base off, so this may be a read error. V is TRBV24-1 and J is TRBJ2-3; D perhaps matches TRBD2 (5 bases). The V and J ends lost 1 base and 2 bases respectively, with 9 bases between them. The CDR3 sequence is 15 residues long. Germline CDR1 reads KGHDR; CDR2 reads SFDVKD. The CDR3, as DNA: TGTGCCACCAGTGATTTCCGGGAACCCACAGATACGCAGTATTTT. Amino acid sequence: CATSDFREPTDTQYF.

A few counts support this clonotype. The chain carries TRBV10-3 and TRBJ2-7; 9 nucleotides agree with TRBD2. With 10 bases clipped from V and 1 base from J, the junction kept 8 bases outside the gene matches. The CDR3 covers 14 residues. Germline V gene data show CDR1 as ENHRY and CDR2 as SYGVKD. CDR3 loop: CATRLAEVSYEQYF. CDR3 in DNA: TGTGCCACCAGACTAGCGGAAGTATCCTACGAGCAGTACTTC.

In the case of this clonotype: As the CDR3 is not closed by the conserved phenylalanine or tryptophan, this likely results from a read error. This chain uses TRBV5-1 with TRBJ2-1; weak D call: TRBD2 (6 bases). This CDR3 spans 15 amino acids. Germline CDR1 reads SGHRS; CDR2 reads YFSETQ. The V end was cut by 1 base, the J end by 5 bases, with 13 bases between. In DNA form, the CDR3 reads TGCGCCAGCAGCTTGCTCACTAGCAGTAACAATGAGCAGTTCTCC. It is translated as CASSLLTSSNNEQFS.

The table lists this clonotype with a few counts. This chain uses TRBV20-1 with TRBJ2-3; 11 nucleotides agree with TRBD2. Germline-derived CDR1 and CDR2 are DFQATT and SNEGSKA (reference sequence). The CDR3 totals 15 residues. Trimming took 1 base from V and 7 from J; bases not matched to a gene: 7. The CDR3 coding sequence is TGCAGTGCTAGAGGCGTAGCGGGAGGGCCATATACGCAGTATTTT. Its translation: CSARGVAGGPYTQYF.

The V call is TRBV5-1, the J call TRBJ1-6, with TRBD1 matching 8 bases. V lost 1 base, J lost 1 base, and 7 bases stayed unmatched. CDR1 SGHRS and CDR2 YFSETQ come from the germline V gene. There are 18 residues in the CDR3. CDR3 sequence (DNA): TGCGCCAGCAGCTTGAGTCTAACAGGGGGTTCCTATAATTCACCCCTCCACTTT. Translating gives CASSLSLTGGSYNSPLHF.

This clonotype occurred many times. The CDR3 protein is CASSLGSSEKLFF. Written as DNA, the CDR3 is TGTGCCAGCAGTTTAGGTTCATCCGAAAAACTGTTTTTT. V usage is TRBV6-1 and J usage is TRBJ1-4; D remains ambiguous. The CDR3 is 13 amino acids. Trimming shortened V by 5 bases and J by 8 bases, and 12 bases separated the two germline ends. Germline V gene sequence: CDR1 MNHNS, CDR2 SASEGT.

This clonotype was recorded at least ten times. The junction departs from germline at one end; a sequencing error may be responsible. The chain links TRBV7-9 to TRBJ2-1, with TRBD2 matching 10 bases. The CDR3 has 11 amino acids. Per germline, CDR1 SEHNR and CDR2 FQNEAQ (reference sequence). CDR3 DNA sequence: TGTGCCAGCAGCTTAGGGACTAGCGGTACCTTC. This gives the protein CASSLGTSGTF.

This clonotype was found many times. This sequence joins TRBV6-2 or TRBV6-3 and TRBJ2-1, with TRBD2 matching 11 bases. V trimming: 3 bases; J trimming: 8 bases; junction bases outside the gene matches: 9. The CDR3 sequence is 16 residues long. Germline values: CDR1 MNHEY, CDR2 SVGEGT. The chain's CDR3 is CASSYSTSGNRYEQFF. CDR3 bases: TGTGCCAGCAGTTATTCGACTAGCGGGAATCGGTATGAGCAGTTCTTC.